This TCR beta chain was retrieved from a study of CD8 T cells in ankylosing spondylitis. Study-wide points: Apparently characteristic of ankylosing spondylitis blood was a TCR beta motif (about eight highly homologous variants). From matched ankylosing spondylitis synovial fluid, disease-linked clones were reportedly recovered at significantly enriched levels.

MiXCR, applied by TCRdb to the 5' RACE reads, yields one record per CDR3 protein. This sample carries about 390,000 distinct CDR3 sequences, 20% to 25% of them seen once, and the ten largest clones take 15% to 20%. This clonotype has only a few counts. Its specificity is not known. This CDR3 is 17 amino acids long. V lost 2 bases and J lost 0; bases outside the gene matches: 7. Looked up from germline, CDR1 is SGHDN and CDR2 is FVKESK. The source of this sequence is a male donor with ankylosing spondylitis. Sequenced material: blood, either unsorted or a sorted T cell fraction (not recorded which). The chain couples TRBV14 to TRBJ2-4, with 7 bases aligning to TRBD1. The CDR3 reads CASSQTGVAIAKNIQYF. The CDR3 nucleotides are TGTGCCAGCAGCCAAACAGGGGTGGCGATAGCCAAAAACATTCAGTACTTC.